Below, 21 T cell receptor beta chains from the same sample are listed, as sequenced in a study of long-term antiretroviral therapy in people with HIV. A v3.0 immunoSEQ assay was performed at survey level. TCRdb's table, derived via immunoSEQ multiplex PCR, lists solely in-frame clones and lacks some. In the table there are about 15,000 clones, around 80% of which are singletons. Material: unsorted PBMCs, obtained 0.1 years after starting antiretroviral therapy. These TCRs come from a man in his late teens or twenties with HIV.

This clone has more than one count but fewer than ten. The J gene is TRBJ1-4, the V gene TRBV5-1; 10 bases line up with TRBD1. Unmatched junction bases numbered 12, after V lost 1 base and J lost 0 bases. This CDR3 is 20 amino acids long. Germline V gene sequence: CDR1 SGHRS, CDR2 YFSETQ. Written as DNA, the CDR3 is TGCGCCAGCAGCTTGAACGACCGGGACAGGGGATACGCAACTAATGAAAAACTGTTTTTT. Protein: CASSLNDRDRGYATNEKLFF.

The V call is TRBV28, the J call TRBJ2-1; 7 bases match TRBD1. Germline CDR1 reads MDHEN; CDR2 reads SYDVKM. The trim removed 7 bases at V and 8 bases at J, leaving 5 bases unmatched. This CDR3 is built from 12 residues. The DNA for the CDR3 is TGTGCCAGCATTAAGGGGGCGGATGAGCAGTTCTTC. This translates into CASIKGADEQFF.

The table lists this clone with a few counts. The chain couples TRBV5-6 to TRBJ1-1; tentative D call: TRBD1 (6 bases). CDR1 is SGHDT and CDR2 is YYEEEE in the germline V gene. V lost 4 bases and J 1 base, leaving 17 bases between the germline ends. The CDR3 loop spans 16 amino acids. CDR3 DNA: TGTGCCAGCAGCCCGCGGGGGGCTGGGGGGAACACTGAAGCTTTCTTT. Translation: CASSPRGAGGNTEAFF.

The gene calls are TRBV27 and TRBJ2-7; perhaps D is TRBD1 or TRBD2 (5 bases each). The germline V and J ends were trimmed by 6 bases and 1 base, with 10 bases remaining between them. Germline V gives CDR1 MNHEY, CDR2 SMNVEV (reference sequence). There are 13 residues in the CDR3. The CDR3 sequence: CASSRDPSYEQYF. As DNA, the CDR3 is TGTGCCAGCAGCCGGGACCCGTCCTACGAGCAGTACTTC.

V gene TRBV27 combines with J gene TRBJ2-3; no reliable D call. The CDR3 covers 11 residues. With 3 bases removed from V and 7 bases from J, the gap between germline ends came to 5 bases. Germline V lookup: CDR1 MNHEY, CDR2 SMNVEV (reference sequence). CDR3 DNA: TGTGCCAGCAGTTTTCTTTATACGCAGTATTTT. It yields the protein CASSFLYTQYF.

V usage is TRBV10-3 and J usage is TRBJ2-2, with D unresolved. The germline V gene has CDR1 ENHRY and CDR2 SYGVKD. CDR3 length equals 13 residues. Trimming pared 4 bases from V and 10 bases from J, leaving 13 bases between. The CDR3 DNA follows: TGTGCCATCAGTGCGCGAGACAACCCGGAGCTGTTTTTT. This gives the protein CAISARDNPELFF.

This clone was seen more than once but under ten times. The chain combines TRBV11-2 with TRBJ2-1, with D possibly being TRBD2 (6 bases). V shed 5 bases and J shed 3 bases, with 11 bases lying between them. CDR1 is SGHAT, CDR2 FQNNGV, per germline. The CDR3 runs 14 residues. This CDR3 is CASSKGLNYNEQFF. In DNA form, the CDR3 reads TGTGCCAGCAGCAAGGGACTTAACTACAATGAGCAGTTCTTC.

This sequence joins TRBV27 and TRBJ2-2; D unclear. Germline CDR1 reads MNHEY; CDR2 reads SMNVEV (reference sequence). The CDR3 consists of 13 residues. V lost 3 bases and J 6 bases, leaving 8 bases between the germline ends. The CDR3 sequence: CASSFGGAGELFF. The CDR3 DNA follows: TGTGCCAGCAGTTTCGGTGGGGCCGGGGAGCTGTTTTTT.

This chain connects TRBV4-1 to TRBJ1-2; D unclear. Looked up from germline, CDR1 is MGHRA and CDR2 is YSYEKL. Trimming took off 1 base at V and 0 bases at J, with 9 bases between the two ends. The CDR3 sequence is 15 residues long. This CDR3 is CASSQVAAANYGYTF. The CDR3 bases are TGCGCCAGCAGCCAAGTGGCCGCAGCTAACTATGGCTACACCTTC.

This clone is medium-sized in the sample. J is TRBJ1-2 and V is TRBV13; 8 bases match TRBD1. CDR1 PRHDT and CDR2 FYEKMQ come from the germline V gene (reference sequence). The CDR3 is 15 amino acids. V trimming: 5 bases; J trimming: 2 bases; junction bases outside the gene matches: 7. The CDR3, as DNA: TGTGCCAGCAGCCCTCATGACAGGGGAAACTATGGCTACACCTTC. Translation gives CASSPHDRGNYGYTF.

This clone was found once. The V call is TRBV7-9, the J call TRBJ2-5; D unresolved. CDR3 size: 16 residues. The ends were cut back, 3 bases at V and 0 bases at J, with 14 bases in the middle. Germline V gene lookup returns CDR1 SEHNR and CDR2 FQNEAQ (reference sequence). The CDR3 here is CASSLSANRYQETQYF. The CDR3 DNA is TGTGCCAGCAGCTTGAGTGCTAATCGATACCAAGAGACCCAGTACTTC. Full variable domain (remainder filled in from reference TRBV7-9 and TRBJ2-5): DTGVSQNPRHKITKRGQNVTFRCDPISEHNRLYWYRQTLGQGPEFLTYFQNEAQLEKSRLLSDRFSAERPKGSFSTLEIQRTEQGDSAMYLCASSLSANRYQETQYFGPGTRLLVL.

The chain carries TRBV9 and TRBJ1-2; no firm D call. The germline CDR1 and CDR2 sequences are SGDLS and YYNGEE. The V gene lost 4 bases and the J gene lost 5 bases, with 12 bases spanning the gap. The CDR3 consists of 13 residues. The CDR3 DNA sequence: TGTGCCAGCAGCCCCCCAGATCTATATGGCTACACCTTC. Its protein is CASSPPDLYGYTF.

CDR3 DNA: TGTGCCAGCAGCTCCCTAGCGGGCAGAAAGTACAATGAGCAGTTCTTC. Translation: CASSSLAGRKYNEQFF. This chain links TRBV11-2 with TRBJ2-1; 8 bases are shared with TRBD2. The ends lost 4 bases at V and 4 bases at J; junction bases unmatched: 9. CDR1 is SGHAT and CDR2 is FQNNGV in the germline V gene. The CDR3 is 16 residues long. Full variable domain (remainder filled in from reference TRBV11-2 and TRBJ2-1): EAGVAQSPRYKIIEKRQSVAFWCNPISGHATLYWYQQILGQGPKLLIQFQNNGVVDDSQLPKDRFSAERLKGVDSTLKIQPAKLEDSAVYLCASSSLAGRKYNEQFFGPGTRLTVL.

The DNA of the CDR3 is TGTGCCAGCAGCCCACAGGGGTTCAATCAGCCCCAGCATTTT. Translated, it gives CASSPQGFNQPQHF. The V and J genes are TRBV6-1 and TRBJ1-5; 7 bases match TRBD1. In germline, CDR1 is MNHNS, CDR2 SASEGT. The V and J ends lost 6 bases and 3 bases, in that order; junction bases with no gene match: 5. This CDR3 contains 14 residues.

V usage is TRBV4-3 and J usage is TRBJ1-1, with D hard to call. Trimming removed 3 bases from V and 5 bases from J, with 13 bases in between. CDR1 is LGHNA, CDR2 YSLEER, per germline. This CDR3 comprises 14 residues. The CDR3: CASSQTRGYTEAFF. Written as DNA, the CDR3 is TGCGCCAGCAGCCAGACGAGAGGATATACTGAAGCTTTCTTT.

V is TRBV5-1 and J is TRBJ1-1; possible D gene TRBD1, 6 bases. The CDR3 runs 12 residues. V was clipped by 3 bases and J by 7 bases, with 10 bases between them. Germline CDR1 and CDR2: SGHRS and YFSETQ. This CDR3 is CASSSDSLEAFF. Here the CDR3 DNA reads TGCGCCAGCAGCTCGGACAGCCTTGAAGCTTTCTTT.

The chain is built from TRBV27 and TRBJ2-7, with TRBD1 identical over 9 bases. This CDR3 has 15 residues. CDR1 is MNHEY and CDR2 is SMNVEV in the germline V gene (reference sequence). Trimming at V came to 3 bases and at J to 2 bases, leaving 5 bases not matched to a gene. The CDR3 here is CASSFSGQGPYEQYF. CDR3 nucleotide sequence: TGTGCCAGCAGTTTTTCGGGACAGGGTCCCTACGAGCAGTACTTC.

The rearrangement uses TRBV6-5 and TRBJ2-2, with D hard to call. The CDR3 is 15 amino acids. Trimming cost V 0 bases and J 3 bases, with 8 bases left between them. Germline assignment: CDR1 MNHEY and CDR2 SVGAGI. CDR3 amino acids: CASSYSRRDTGELFF. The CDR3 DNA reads TGTGCCAGCAGTTACTCCCGACGAGACACCGGGGAGCTGTTTTTT.

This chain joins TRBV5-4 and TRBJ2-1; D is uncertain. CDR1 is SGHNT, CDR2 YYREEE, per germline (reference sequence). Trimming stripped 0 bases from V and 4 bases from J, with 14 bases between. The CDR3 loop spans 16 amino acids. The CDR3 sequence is CASSLAATRLYNEQFF. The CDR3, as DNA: TGTGCCAGCAGCTTGGCGGCTACACGACTTTACAATGAGCAGTTCTTC.

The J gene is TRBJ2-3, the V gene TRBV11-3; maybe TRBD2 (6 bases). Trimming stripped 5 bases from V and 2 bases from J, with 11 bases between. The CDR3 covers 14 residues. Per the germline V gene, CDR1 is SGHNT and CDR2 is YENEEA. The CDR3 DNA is TGTGCCAGCAGCGGAGGGATAGCCACAGATACGCAGTATTTT. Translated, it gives CASSGGIATDTQYF. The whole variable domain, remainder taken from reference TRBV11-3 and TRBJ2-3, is EAGVVQSPRYKIIEKKQPVAFWCNPISGHNTLYWYLQNLGQGPELLIRYENEEAVDDSQLPKDRFSAERLKGVDSTLKIQPAELGDSAVYLCASSGGIATDTQYFGPGTRLTVL.

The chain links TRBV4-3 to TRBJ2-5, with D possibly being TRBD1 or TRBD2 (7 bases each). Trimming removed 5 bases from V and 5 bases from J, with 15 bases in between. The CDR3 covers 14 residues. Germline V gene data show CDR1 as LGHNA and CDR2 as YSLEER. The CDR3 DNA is TGCGCCAGCAGCGAGGGGAGGGGGCACGAGACCCAGTACTTC. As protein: CASSEGRGHETQYF.